A selection of T cell receptor beta chains follows, all from one sample in a study of shared clonotypes between healthy human individuals. The protocol was immunoSEQ multiplex PCR, while the TCRdb copy is restricted to in-frame clones and leaves out a portion. The sample has around 510,000 clones; around 95% are singletons. Sequenced sample: naive CD4+ T cells sorted from blood. These receptors were obtained from a woman younger than 45 in good health. CDR3s include the opening cysteine and the closing phenylalanine or tryptophan. The D gene is left open where the match is weak. Size tells how often a clone was seen (once, few, many) or the class of an expanded clone, and some rows leave it out.

D gene,V gene,J gene,clone size,CDR3 DNA,CDR3 protein
-,TRBV5-1,TRBJ2-7,-,TGCGCCAGCAGCTTCCGGGACAACCACTACGAGCAGTACTTC,CASSFRDNHYEQYF
TRBD1,TRBV5-5,TRBJ2-5,-,TGTGCCAGCAGGTTCCAAGAACAGGGGTTGGGAGAGACCCAGTACTTC,CASRFQEQGLGETQYF
-,TRBV5-1,TRBJ1-5,few,TGCGCCAGCAGCTGGGGTGACTATAGGGATCAGCCCCAGCATTTT,CASSWGDYRDQPQHF
-,TRBV28,TRBJ2-7,-,TGTGCCAGCAGTTTCCCTCCCCTCGTGGCCGAGCAGTACTTC,CASSFPPLVAEQYF
TRBD1,TRBV19,TRBJ1-5,-,TGTGCCAGTAGTGGGGGGACAGCTGCTGGACGGCCCCAGCATTTT,CASSGGTAAGRPQHF
TRBD2,TRBV18,TRBJ2-1,-,TGTGCCAGCTCGGACACTAGCGGGAGTAACAATGAGCAGTTCTTC,CASSDTSGSNNEQFF
-,TRBV6-1,TRBJ2-2,-,TGTGCCAGCAGTCGAGAAGGGGGGAACACCGGGGAGCTGTTTTTT,CASSREGGNTGELFF
TRBD1,TRBV10-2,TRBJ2-2,-,TGCGCCAGCAGTGCCACCGGGACAGCGAACACCGGGGAGCTGTTTTTT,CASSATGTANTGELFF
TRBD1,TRBV2,TRBJ1-4,-,TGTGCCAGCAGGATTACAGGGGTGGGTGAAAAACTGTTTTTT,CASRITGVGEKLFF
-,TRBV6-5,TRBJ2-1,-,TGTGCCAGCAGTTACGGGGACGCCCGCAATGAGCAGTTCTTC,CASSYGDARNEQFF
TRBD1,TRBV6-6,TRBJ1-1,-,TGTGCCAGCACCAAAGACAGGGACACCACTGAAGCTTTCTTT,CASTKDRDTTEAFF
TRBD1,TRBV7-2,TRBJ1-2,-,TGTGCCAGCAGCAATGGACAGGGGGCGCAGGGCTATGGCTACACCTTC,CASSNGQGAQGYGYTF
TRBD1,TRBV15,TRBJ2-1,-,TGTGCCACCAGCAGCACAGGGGTAGCTCGCAATGAGCAGTTCTTC,CATSSTGVARNEQFF
TRBD2,TRBV25-1,TRBJ2-1,-,TGTGCCAGCAGGACTAGCGGGGGGCACAATGAGCAGTTCTTC,CASRTSGGHNEQFF
TRBD1,TRBV4-1,TRBJ1-1,-,TGCGCCAGCAGCCAAGGGGGGACAGGGGCACAGAACACTGAAGCTTTCTTT,CASSQGGTGAQNTEAFF
-,TRBV7-2,TRBJ2-7,-,TGTGCCAGCAGCTTAGGGTTAGTCACCTATGAGCAGTACTTC,CASSLGLVTYEQYF
-,TRBV5-1,TRBJ2-7,-,TGCGCCAGCAGCTCTGGACAGTCCTACGAGCAGTACTTC,CASSSGQSYEQYF
TRBD1,TRBV6-1,TRBJ2-7,-,TGTGCCAGCGCTGACAGGGCCGACTCCTACGAGCAGTACTTC,CASADRADSYEQYF
-,TRBV30,TRBJ1-6,-,TGTGCCTGGAGTGGCGGTACAGGGTCTTCACCCCTCCACTTT,CAWSGGTGSSPLHF
TRBD2,TRBV28,TRBJ2-3,-,TGTGCCAGCCTACCTGGGGGAGCGGGAGACACAGATACGCAGTATTTT,CASLPGGAGDTDTQYF
-,TRBV6-6,TRBJ2-1,-,TGTGCCAGCAGTTATCTGAGTGAGCAGTTCTTC,CASSYLSEQFF
TRBD2,TRBV4-2,TRBJ2-1,-,TGTGCCAGCAGCCAAGATTCAGCGGGAGTCTACAATGAGCAGTTCTTC,CASSQDSAGVYNEQFF
TRBD2,TRBV6-5,TRBJ2-7,-,TGTGCCAGCACCAGAAGCGGGAGTACTTACGAGCAGTACTTC,CASTRSGSTYEQYF
TRBD2,TRBV4-2,TRBJ2-1,once,TGTGCCAGCAGCCAAGAGGGGACTAGCGGGAGAAATGAGCAGTTCTTC,CASSQEGTSGRNEQFF
-,TRBV5-1,TRBJ1-2,-,TGCGCCAGCAGCGCCTCCGGACAGAACTATGGCTACACCTTC,CASSASGQNYGYTF
TRBD1,TRBV6-5,TRBJ2-7,-,TGTGCCAGCAGGCCGGACAGGGGGCCCTACGAGCAGTACTTC,CASRPDRGPYEQYF
-,TRBV2,TRBJ2-7,-,TGTGCAGCTAGACCCTCAGGGGCCAGGGTCGAGCAGTACTTC,CAARPSGARVEQYF
TRBD2,TRBV19,TRBJ2-3,-,TGTGCCAGTAAAGCGGGAGAGACAGATACGCAGTATTTT,CASKAGETDTQYF
-,TRBV19,TRBJ2-7,-,TGTGCCAGTAGTGTGTCGGAATACGAGCAGTACTTC,CASSVSEYEQYF
-,TRBV5-1,TRBJ2-2,-,TGCGCCAGCAGCCCCGGTTGGGGGGACACCGGGGAGCTGTTTTTT,CASSPGWGDTGELFF
-,TRBV5-4,TRBJ2-3,-,TGTGCCAGCAGTACAGGGTCGGGTACAGATACGCAGTATTTT,CASSTGSGTDTQYF
-,TRBV28,TRBJ1-2,-,TGTGCCAGCAGTCCAGGAGCCTCCTATGGCTACACCTTC,CASSPGASYGYTF
TRBD2,TRBV7-9,TRBJ2-2,-,TGTGCCAGCAGCCTTCTAGCGGGAGGATTCACCGGGGAGCTGTTTTTT,CASSLLAGGFTGELFF
TRBD1,TRBV6-1,TRBJ2-7,-,TGTGCCAGCAGTGACCTGACCAGGGGGTCTCCCTACGAGCAGTACTTC,CASSDLTRGSPYEQYF
TRBD2,TRBV19,TRBJ2-1,once,TGTGCCAGTAGTTTGGGACTAGCGGGAGCCAGTGAGCAGTTCTTC,CASSLGLAGASEQFF
-,TRBV19,TRBJ1-4,-,TGTGCCAGTAGTACGGGGAAGCTCGATGAAAAACTGTTTTTT,CASSTGKLDEKLFF
TRBD2,TRBV29-1,TRBJ2-1,-,TGCAGCGTTGAAGATCGGACTAGCGGGTTGGATGAGCAGTTCTTC,CSVEDRTSGLDEQFF
TRBD1,TRBV18,TRBJ2-7,-,TGTGCCAGCTCACCACCGACGGACAGGGGCTCTTCCGAGCAGTACTTC,CASSPPTDRGSSEQYF
TRBD1,TRBV25-1,TRBJ2-7,-,TGTGCCAGCAGTGATGACAGGGGGCCCTACGAGCAGTACTTC,CASSDDRGPYEQYF
-,TRBV5-6,TRBJ1-3,-,TGTGCCAGCAGCTTGGGCGGGTCTGGAAACACCATATATTTT,CASSLGGSGNTIYF